The T cell receptor beta chain described here comes from a study of human T cells and chemical hapten exposure. Original handling: Counting gave a median of 95,638 TCRs per sample, with values ranging from about 23,224 to 690,600. TCRdb redid the calling of the RACE reads with MiXCR, one entry per CDR3 protein. These V and J calls originate from TCRdb's pipeline instead of the authors' own analysis. This sample has approximately 400,000 distinct CDR3 sequences; approximately 5% occur once, and the top ten carry 2% to 2.5%. This clonotype was counted many times. Stated time point: patch test 1, 2 weeks after DPC sensitization. As to treatment: therapeutic diphenylcyclopropenone sensitization with weekly scalp DPC. V was pared by 5 bases and J by 5 bases, with 10 bases between. This CDR3 region has 11 residues. Germline V gene data show CDR1 as SQVTM and CDR2 as ANQGSEA.

This chain links TRBV29-1 with TRBJ2-7; D is possibly TRBD1 (5 bases). Sample: whole blood, taken in connection with sensitization to the hapten diphenylcyclopropenone (DPC). This clonotype was sampled from a woman aged 45 to 65 with alopecia areata. Some clones in this sample may be carry-over from other donors' samples. This CDR3 reads CSVHQGNEQYF. CDR3 bases: TGCAGCGTTCATCAGGGAAACGAGCAGTACTTC.